Following are 20 T cell receptor beta chains from one sample sequenced in a study of T cells in Graves' hyperthyroidism and ophthalmopathy. RNA transcripts provided the source from which TCR beta CDR3 regions were amplified. An initial round of RT-PCR targeting the TCR CDR3 relied on the HTBI primer set. TCRdb called the multiplex PCR reads again in MiXCR, with one record for every CDR3 protein. Among hundreds of thousands of distinct CDR3 sequences, 12% to 15% were seen once, and the ten largest hold about 10%. Sequenced sample: blood. The receptors were sampled from a woman aged 18-29 years with Graves' hyperthyroidism.

In this sample, this clonotype turned up a few times. A much more abundant neighbour one base away suggests this may be a read error. The genes are TRBV30 and TRBJ2-2; 8 bases agree with TRBD2. The length of the CDR3 is 13 residues. Germline V CDR1 and CDR2: GTSNPN, SVGIG (reference sequence). V lost 3 bases, J lost 5 bases, and 2 bases stayed unmatched. CDR3 nucleotides: TGTGCCTGGAGCCGGGGGGGGACCGGGGAGCTGTTTTTT. Protein sequence: CAWSRGGTGELFF.

There are many counts of this clonotype. The rearrangement joins TRBV7-2 to TRBJ2-1; perhaps TRBD2 as D (6 bases). V was cut by 1 base and J by 7 bases, with 20 bases left in between. Germline CDR1 SGHTA, CDR2 FQGNSA. The CDR3 loop spans 17 amino acids. Written as DNA, the CDR3 is TGTGCCAGCAGCTTAGAGGTGGTGGGCGGGATTAGGAATGAGCAGTTCTTC. Its translation is CASSLEVVGGIRNEQFF.

This clonotype has just a few counts. The chain combines TRBV12-3 or TRBV12-4 with TRBJ1-2; D ambiguous. V was shortened by 3 bases and J by 7 bases, with 3 bases between the two germline ends. This CDR3 is built from 10 residues. CDR3 bases: TGTGCCAGCAGTTTGCGTGGCTACACCTTC. Protein sequence: CASSLRGYTF.

The CDR3 sequence: CATSVENRFNQPQHF. CDR3 nucleotides: TGTGCCACCAGCGTCGAAAACAGATTCAATCAGCCCCAGCATTTT. The rearrangement links TRBV15 to TRBJ1-5; D not certain. Per the germline V gene, CDR1 is LNHNV and CDR2 is YYDKDF (reference sequence). Trimming shortened V by 5 bases and J by 3 bases, and 14 bases separated the two germline ends. The CDR3 is 15 residues long.

Ten or more counts support this clonotype. This sequence joins TRBV28 and TRBJ1-4, with 7 bases aligning to TRBD1. CDR1 is MDHEN, CDR2 SYDVKM, per germline. Trimming took 4 bases from V and 2 from J; bases not matched to a gene: 4. CDR3 length: 15 amino acids. The CDR3 DNA reads TGTGCCAGCAGTTCAGGGGGGGCGACTAATGAAAAACTGTTTTTT. This sequence encodes CASSSGGATNEKLFF.

This clonotype was detected ten times or more. V usage is TRBV7-8 and J usage is TRBJ2-7; possibly TRBD1 or TRBD2 for D (6 bases each). Per germline, CDR1 SGHVS and CDR2 FQNEAQ. V was cut by 5 bases and J by 2 bases, with 19 bases left in between. The CDR3 covers 16 residues. In DNA form, the CDR3 reads TGTGCCAGCAGCGCAACAGGGACTCGTCAAACCTACGAGCAGTACTTC. This codes for CASSATGTRQTYEQYF. Full variable domain (missing parts from reference TRBV7-8 and TRBJ2-7): GAGVSQSPRYKVAKRGQDVALRCDPISGHVSLFWYQQALGQGPEFLTYFQNEAQLDKSGLPSDRFFAERPEGSVSTLKIQRTQQEDSAVYLCASSATGTRQTYEQYFGPGTRLTVT.

This clonotype was counted a few times. The chain combines TRBV24-1 with TRBJ2-2; TRBD2 matches at 10 bases. The CDR3 is 17 amino acids. The V and J ends lost 8 bases and 6 bases, in that order; junction bases with no gene match: 14. Germline V gene sequence: CDR1 KGHDR, CDR2 SFDVKD. The chain's CDR3 is CATIGNAGTSDAGELFF. The CDR3, as DNA: TGTGCCACCATCGGGAATGCCGGGACTAGCGACGCCGGGGAGCTGTTTTTT.

The V gene is TRBV15, the J gene TRBJ1-1; 7 bases match TRBD1. Germline CDR1 LNHNV, CDR2 YYDKDF (reference sequence). J lost 2 bases, V lost 4 bases, and 7 bases had no gene match. CDR3 size: 15 residues. CDR3 DNA: TGTGCCACCAGCATGGAGGGACAGATAAACACTGAAGCTTTCTTT. Amino acid sequence: CATSMEGQINTEAFF.

J is TRBJ2-7 and V is TRBV6-5; 7 bases match TRBD1. CDR3 length equals 16 residues. Germline-derived CDR1 and CDR2 are MNHEY and SVGAGI. V lost 2 bases and J lost 0; bases outside the gene matches: 7. The CDR3 region is CASSYHRDRPSYEQYF. DNA for the CDR3: TGTGCCAGCAGTTACCATCGGGACAGACCCTCCTACGAGCAGTACTTC.

As concerns this clonotype: A much bigger clone sits one base away, suggesting this may be a read error. The V and J genes are TRBV30 and TRBJ1-1; the match to TRBD1 covers 7 bases. Germline lookup yields CDR1 GTSNPN and CDR2 SVGIG (reference sequence). The CDR3 consists of 14 residues. This chain's CDR3 is CAWSVLTGDTEVFF. DNA of the CDR3: TGTGCCTGGAGTGTCCTAACAGGGGACACTGAAGTTTTCTTT.

The table lists this clonotype with many counts. The gene calls are TRBV18 and TRBJ1-1, with D uncertain. Germline V CDR1 and CDR2: KGHSH, LQKENI. CDR3 length: 14 amino acids. Trimming removed 5 bases at V and 1 base at J, with 11 bases between. The DNA for the CDR3 is TGTGCCAGCTCAACGACGCAATCGAACACTGAAGCTTTCTTT. This sequence encodes CASSTTQSNTEAFF.

This clonotype was seen many times. The CDR3: CASSFNLMTGDNEQFF. The DNA of the CDR3 is TGTGCCAGCAGCTTCAACTTGATGACAGGGGACAATGAGCAGTTCTTC. The chain has TRBV7-2 and TRBJ2-1; TRBD1 aligns across 8 bases. J gave up 5 bases and V 3 bases, and 9 bases lay outside the gene matches. The CDR3 loop spans 16 amino acids. Germline V gene lookup returns CDR1 SGHTA and CDR2 FQGNSA.

This clonotype has just a few counts. The rearrangement links TRBV19 to TRBJ2-5; 10 positions agree with TRBD2. Per the germline V gene, CDR1 is LNHDA and CDR2 is SQIVND (reference sequence). This CDR3 spans 15 amino acids. The trim removed 4 bases at V and 2 bases at J, leaving 4 bases unmatched. The chain's CDR3 is CASSKSGRDQETQYF. CDR3 nucleotide sequence: TGTGCCAGTAGTAAAAGCGGGAGGGATCAAGAGACCCAGTACTTC. Full variable domain (remainder filled in from reference TRBV19 and TRBJ2-5): DGGITQSPKYLFRKEGQNVTLSCEQNLNHDAMYWYRQDPGQGLRLIYYSQIVNDFQKGDIAEGYSVSREKKESFPLTVTSAQKNPTAFYLCASSKSGRDQETQYFGPGTRLLVL.

This chain joins TRBV30 and TRBJ1-2; D is unresolved. The CDR3 consists of 11 residues. Germline V gene sequence: CDR1 GTSNPN, CDR2 SVGIG (reference sequence). The V end lost 1 base, the J end lost 4 bases, and 4 bases lay between the germline ends. The CDR3 nucleotides are TGTGCCTGGAGTGGCCGCTATGGCTACACCTTC. Protein sequence: CAWSGRYGYTF.

The chain employs TRBV7-9 and TRBJ2-7; 7 nucleotides agree with TRBD1. The CDR3 is 15 amino acids. The germline gives CDR1 SEHNR, CDR2 FQNEAQ (reference sequence). V shed 0 bases and J 6 bases; nucleotides not matched to a gene: 8. This CDR3 is CASSLAGQLSSEQYF. The CDR3, as DNA: TGTGCCAGCAGCTTAGCGGGACAGCTTAGCAGCGAGCAGTACTTC.

The gene calls are TRBV30 and TRBJ2-1; 9 bases map to TRBD2. J was trimmed by 8 bases and V by 3 bases; bases with no gene match: 2. The CDR3 consists of 12 residues. The germline gives CDR1 GTSNPN, CDR2 SVGIG (reference sequence). Here the CDR3 DNA reads TGTGCCTGGAGGACTAGCGGATATGAGCAGTTCTTC. This translates into CAWRTSGYEQFF.

This clonotype was detected a few times. The genes are TRBV15 and TRBJ2-5, with 12 bases aligning to TRBD1. With 3 bases clipped from V and 5 bases from J, the junction kept 10 bases outside the gene matches. The CDR3 contains 17 residues. Germline CDR1 LNHNV, CDR2 YYDKDF (reference sequence). CDR3 sequence reads: CATSSIWGQGAGETQYF. The CDR3 nucleotides are TGTGCCACCAGCAGTATATGGGGACAGGGGGCAGGGGAGACCCAGTACTTC.

This clonotype came up many times. CDR3 DNA sequence: TGTGCCAGCAGTTTAGTTGGGGAGCCTGGAAACACCATATATTTT. The encoded protein is CASSLVGEPGNTIYF. The genes are TRBV12-3 or TRBV12-4 and TRBJ1-3; no firm D call. V lost 1 base to trimming and J lost 2 bases, with 9 bases between them. CDR3 size: 15 residues.

This clonotype was counted a few times. The genes are TRBV10-3 and TRBJ2-3; D is possibly TRBD1 (6 bases). The germline V gene encodes CDR1 ENHRY and CDR2 SYGVKD. The CDR3 spans 13 residues. V was trimmed by 4 bases and J by 6 bases, leaving 11 bases between them. The CDR3 region has the DNA TGTGCCATCAGTGGGACAGTAAGGGATACGCAGTATTTT. It is translated as CAISGTVRDTQYF.

This clonotype has a count of ten or more. The chain links TRBV7-2 to TRBJ2-7, with 9 positions matching TRBD2. The ends lost 4 bases at V and 6 bases at J; junction bases unmatched: 4. Germline lookup yields CDR1 SGHTA and CDR2 FQGNSA. This CDR3 has 13 amino acids. Written as DNA, the CDR3 is TGTGCCAGCAGCTCCAAACTAGCGGGCGAGCAGTACTTC. Translating gives CASSSKLAGEQYF. Full variable domain (remainder filled in from reference TRBV7-2 and TRBJ2-7): GAGVSQSPSNKVTEKGKDVELRCDPISGHTALYWYRQSLGQGLEFLIYFQGNSAPDKSGLPSDRFSAERTGGSVSTLTIQRTQQEDSAVYLCASSSKLAGEQYFGPGTRLTVT.